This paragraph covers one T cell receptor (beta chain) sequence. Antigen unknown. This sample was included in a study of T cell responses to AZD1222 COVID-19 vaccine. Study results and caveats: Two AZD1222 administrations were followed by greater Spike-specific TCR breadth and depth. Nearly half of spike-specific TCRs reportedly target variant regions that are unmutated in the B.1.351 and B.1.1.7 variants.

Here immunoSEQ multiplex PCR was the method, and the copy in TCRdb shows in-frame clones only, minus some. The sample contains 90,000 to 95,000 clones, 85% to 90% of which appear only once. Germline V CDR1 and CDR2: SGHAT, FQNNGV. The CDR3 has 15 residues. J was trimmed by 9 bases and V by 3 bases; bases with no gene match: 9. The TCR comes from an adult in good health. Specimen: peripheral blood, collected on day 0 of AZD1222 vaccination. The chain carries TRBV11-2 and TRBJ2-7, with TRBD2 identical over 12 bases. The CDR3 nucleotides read TGTGCCAGCAGCTTGGGGGAGACTAGCGGGAGCGGGCAGTACTTC. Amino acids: CASSLGETSGSGQYF.